This T cell receptor (beta chain) was found in a study of shared clonotypes between healthy human individuals. The method was immunoSEQ multiplex PCR; TCRdb's version includes in-frame clones alone and lacks a portion of them. The sample has more than 2,000,000 clones, 85% to 95% seen once. V was clipped by 6 bases and J by 2 bases; unmatched bases: 6. Germline V lookup: CDR1 LNHDA, CDR2 SQIVND (reference sequence). The CDR3 totals 14 residues. The CD4+ fraction was divided into a CD45RA+ naive subset and a CD45RA-negative memory subset. The sequence was collected from a man aged 18 to 29 in good health. Some clones in this sample may be carry-over from other donors' samples. This chain joins TRBV19 and TRBJ2-7; TRBD1 matches 8 bases. Sequenced: naive CD4+ T cells from PBMCs. Subset described: CD45RA+ positively selected. CDR3 in amino acids: CASRRGTGPYEQYF. The CDR3 DNA follows: TGTGCCAGTAGGAGAGGGACAGGCCCCTACGAGCAGTACTTC.